Here is one TCR beta chain with its context. No antigen is known for it. These data come from a study of response to subunit inactivated influenza vaccine. Study-wide findings and caveats: The authors offered the suggestion that each seasonal influenza vaccination recruits few new T cells.

TCRdb reanalysed the RT-PCR reads using MiXCR and keeps one entry per CDR3 protein. This table has approximately 530,000 distinct CDR3 sequences, approximately 7.7% appearing once. The receptor's source is a man aged 50 to 75 who received an inactivated influenza vaccine. This specimen consisted of PBMCs from blood, obtained around 25 months after vaccination.

The CDR3 region is CSVATGTSEGEQFF. The CDR3 DNA sequence: TGCAGCGTTGCCACCGGGACTAGCGAGGGGGAGCAGTTCTTC. The chain combines TRBV29-1 with TRBJ2-1; 10 bases match TRBD2. Per germline, CDR1 SQVTM and CDR2 ANQGSEA. Trimming took 4 bases from V and 10 from J; bases not matched to a gene: 10. This CDR3 contains 14 residues.